A single sample gave rise to the 25 T cell receptor beta chains below, sequenced in a study of regulatory T cells in long-lasting Graves disease. Time point here: newly diagnosed GD, antithyroid drugs for less than 3 months. Extracted RNA from PBMCs served as the source of the TCR library. Sequencing libraries for TCR beta were prepared with iRepertoire HTBI primers and Arm-PCR of CDR3 regions. TCRdb re-called the multiplex PCR reads through MiXCR, storing one row per CDR3 protein. The data contain roughly 500,000 distinct CDR3 sequences, around an eighth of them singletons. Separately, the same data were catalogued under a study of T cells in Graves' hyperthyroidism and ophthalmopathy.

Material: peripheral blood mononuclear cells (PBMCs), obtained at new diagnosis, from a patient treated with antithyroid drugs. The receptors stem from a man in his thirties or forties with Graves disease.

A word on this clonotype: A read error is possible here, since a much larger clone lies one base away. The chain couples TRBV6-4 to TRBJ1-1, with D hard to call. The CDR3 loop spans 13 amino acids. Germline assignment: CDR1 MRHNA and CDR2 SNTAGT. Trimming took off 5 bases at V and 4 bases at J, with 11 bases between the two ends. The DNA for the CDR3 is TGTGCCAGCAGTTCCAGACGGGTCACTGAAGCTTTCTTT. This encodes CASSSRRVTEAFF.

This clonotype has more than one count but fewer than ten. The chain has TRBV5-6 and TRBJ2-1; 10 bases are shared with TRBD2. Germline assignment: CDR1 SGHDT and CDR2 YYEEEE. The CDR3 consists of 16 residues. J lost 1 base, V lost 3 bases, and 4 bases had no gene match. Here the CDR3 DNA reads TGTGCCAGCAGCTACCAGACTAGCGGGTCCTACAATGAGCAGTTCTTC. Amino acid sequence: CASSYQTSGSYNEQFF.

In this sample, this clonotype turned up many times. The V call is TRBV29-1, the J call TRBJ2-7, with TRBD2 matching 11 bases. Germline V gives CDR1 SQVTM, CDR2 ANQGSEA. Trimming cost V 4 bases and J 7 bases; bases outside gene matches: 9. The length of the CDR3 is 14 residues. The CDR3 nucleotides read TGCAGCGTTGGGCTAGCGGGAGGTTGGGGGGAGCAGTACTTC. It is translated as CSVGLAGGWGEQYF.

This clonotype has a count of ten or more. The gene calls are TRBV2 and TRBJ1-2; 8 bases agree with TRBD1. The junction had 22 bases not matched to a gene; V was cut back by 10 bases and J by 6 bases. Germline V gene sequence: CDR1 SNHLY, CDR2 FYNNEI. The CDR3 runs 17 residues. CDR3 nucleotide sequence: TGTGCCATGCACCATGAGGTACAGGGGGAGAACCCAAATGGCTACACCTTC. Encoded protein: CAMHHEVQGENPNGYTF.

The chain combines TRBV18 with TRBJ2-7; tentative D call: TRBD2 (5 bases). Deletions cut 3 bases from V and 5 bases from J, with 11 bases between. Germline V CDR1 and CDR2: KGHSH, LQKENI. This CDR3 is built from 13 residues. The CDR3 region is CASSPPGIHEQYF. DNA for the CDR3: TGTGCCAGCTCACCCCCCGGGATCCACGAGCAGTACTTC.

This clonotype has ten or more counts. This chain links TRBV2 with TRBJ1-5; 9 bases agree with TRBD1. This CDR3 is 15 amino acids long. Trimming at V came to 6 bases and at J to 7 bases, leaving 10 bases not matched to a gene. Germline CDR1 reads SNHLY; CDR2 reads FYNNEI. The CDR3 loop reads CASRTDRGEGQPQHF. The CDR3, as DNA: TGTGCCAGCAGAACGGACAGGGGTGAGGGACAGCCCCAGCATTTT.

In its sample, this clonotype was seen many times. The chain joins TRBV20-1 to TRBJ2-1, with 14 positions matching TRBD2. Germline-derived CDR1 and CDR2 are DFQATT and SNEGSKA (reference sequence). CDR3 length equals 15 residues. The junction had 3 bases not matched to a gene; V was cut back by 1 base and J by 7 bases. CDR3 protein: CSARGGLAGANEQFF. CDR3 DNA: TGCAGTGCTAGAGGGGGACTAGCGGGAGCTAATGAGCAGTTCTTC.

The J gene is TRBJ2-7, the V gene TRBV6-1; a weak D match, TRBD2 (6 bases). There are 15 residues in the CDR3. From germline, CDR1 is MNHNS and CDR2 SASEGT. V dropped 1 base and J dropped 6 bases, with 16 bases sitting between them. CDR3 in amino acids: CASSEVGGSLIEQYF. CDR3 coding DNA: TGTGCCAGCAGTGAAGTCGGAGGGAGCTTAATCGAGCAGTACTTC.

This clonotype came up many times. The genes are TRBV12-3 or TRBV12-4 and TRBJ2-1; 11 bases align to TRBD2. CDR3 length: 15 residues. With V trimmed by 5 bases and J by 6 bases, 6 bases remained unmatched. Here the CDR3 reads CASSAPGTSGNEQFF. CDR3 nucleotide sequence: TGTGCCAGCAGTGCCCCCGGGACTAGCGGCAATGAGCAGTTCTTC.

With respect to this clonotype: A much more abundant neighbour one base away suggests this may be a read error. The chain couples TRBV20-1 to TRBJ2-3; D gene uncertain. CDR3 size: 16 residues. Germline CDR1 is DFQATT and CDR2 is SNEGSKA (reference sequence). Deletions cut 0 bases from V and 2 bases from J, with 15 bases between. The CDR3 reads CSARDQNTISTDTQYF. The CDR3 nucleotides are TGCAGTGCTAGAGATCAGAATACGATATCCACAGATACGCAGTATTTT.

This clonotype was observed many times. The genes are TRBV12-3 or TRBV12-4 and TRBJ2-7; D possibly corresponds to TRBD1 (5 bases). The CDR3 totals 14 residues. Trimming removed 6 bases at V and 6 bases at J, with 18 bases between. The CDR3 coding sequence is TGTGCCAGCAGCCCGACGACCCAGGGCTCCGAGCAGTACTTC. Amino acid sequence: CASSPTTQGSEQYF.

This clonotype was seen more than once but under ten times. This chain joins TRBV14 and TRBJ1-2; D is unresolved. Germline CDR1 SGHDN, CDR2 FVKESK. The ends were cut back, 2 bases at V and 8 bases at J, with 12 bases in the middle. The CDR3 runs to 13 residues. CDR3 protein: CASSQLRNGGYTF. CDR3 in DNA: TGTGCCAGCAGCCAATTACGAAATGGGGGCTACACCTTC.

This clonotype was seen ten or more times. The chain recombines TRBV19 with TRBJ2-1; D may correspond to TRBD1 or TRBD2 (5 bases each). V shed 5 bases and J shed 10 bases, with 18 bases lying between them. The CDR3 has 14 residues. Germline CDR1 is LNHDA and CDR2 is SQIVND (reference sequence). The CDR3 coding sequence is TGTGCCAGTAGTCCGGGACCCCCGGTAGTAGAGCAGTTCTTC. Translating gives CASSPGPPVVEQFF.

This clonotype was observed at least ten times. The gene calls are TRBV7-2 and TRBJ1-6; a weak D match, TRBD1 (5 bases). The V end was cut by 4 bases, the J end by 1 base, with 8 bases between. The CDR3 is 15 residues long. Germline V CDR1 and CDR2: SGHTA, FQGNSA. The CDR3 DNA is TGTGCCAGCAGCTGGAAGGGGTCCTATAATTCACCCCTCCACTTT. Its translation: CASSWKGSYNSPLHF.

This clonotype has at least ten counts. The rearrangement joins TRBV2 to TRBJ2-1; TRBD2 is a possible D gene (6 bases). Germline V CDR1 and CDR2: SNHLY, FYNNEI. The CDR3 sequence is 15 residues long. Trimming removed 4 bases from V and 2 bases from J, with 12 bases in between. The CDR3 region has the DNA TGTGCCAGCAGTGTCGCGGGGAGAACCTACAATGAGCAGTTCTTC. Translating gives CASSVAGRTYNEQFF.

The CDR3 DNA reads as TGTGCCAGCAGTCTCGTGGGGGGAATGGTGACCGGGGAGCTGTTTTTT. Its translation: CASSLVGGMVTGELFF. This chain connects TRBV27 to TRBJ2-2, with D possibly being TRBD2 (6 bases). V was shortened by 5 bases and J by 5 bases, with 18 bases between the two germline ends. This CDR3 region has 16 residues. CDR1 is MNHEY, CDR2 SMNVEV, per germline (reference sequence).

This clonotype was observed at least ten times. The chain has TRBV5-5 and TRBJ2-7; D uncertain. This CDR3 region has 13 residues. Trimming left V 2 bases short and J 4 bases short, with 10 bases between. Germline CDR1 and CDR2: SGHKS and YYEKEE (reference sequence). This chain's CDR3 is CASSFVGQYEQYF. In DNA form, the CDR3 reads TGTGCCAGCAGCTTTGTGGGTCAGTACGAGCAGTACTTC.

This clonotype was recorded a few times. The V and J genes are TRBV14 and TRBJ1-1, with D tentatively TRBD1 (5 bases). Deletions cut 1 base from V and 8 bases from J, with 8 bases between. The CDR3 covers 12 residues. From germline, CDR1 is SGHDN and CDR2 FVKESK. CDR3 nucleotides: TGTGCCAGCAGCCAAGTGCGGGGGGAAGCTTTCTTT. As protein: CASSQVRGEAFF.

V and J are TRBV6-1 and TRBJ1-3, with TRBD1 matching over 9 bases. The V gene's germline CDR1 is MNHNS and CDR2 SASEGT. The CDR3 consists of 17 residues. V lost 3 bases to trimming and J lost 0 bases; unmatched junction nucleotides: 6. The CDR3 spells CASSDPGQGSSGNTIYF. CDR3 DNA: TGTGCCAGCAGTGATCCGGGACAGGGTTCCTCTGGAAACACCATATATTTT.

Note on this clonotype: A much bigger clone sits one base away, suggesting this may be a read error. The chain uses TRBV5-6 and TRBJ1-5; D gene uncertain. The V end lost 5 bases, the J end lost 1 base, and 13 bases lay between the germline ends. This CDR3 has 15 amino acids. Per germline, CDR1 SGHDT and CDR2 YYEEEE. The CDR3 sequence is CASRSPGRSNQPQHF. The CDR3 nucleotides are TGTGCCAGCAGATCCCCAGGAAGAAGCAATCAGCCCCAGCATTTT. The whole variable domain, remainder taken from reference TRBV5-6 and TRBJ1-5, is DAGVTQSPTHLIKTRGQQVTLRCSPKSGHDTVSWYQQALGQGPQFIFQYYEEEERQRGNFPDRFSGHQFPNYSSELNVNALLLGDSALYLCASRSPGRSNQPQHFGDGTRLSIL.

This clonotype occurred many times. This chain connects TRBV9 to TRBJ1-2; D remains ambiguous. Germline V lookup: CDR1 SGDLS, CDR2 YYNGEE. There are 12 residues in the CDR3. The V and J ends lost 0 bases and 6 bases respectively, with 6 bases between them. CDR3 nucleotide sequence: TGTGCCAGCAGCGTAGGTAGAAATGGCTACACCTTC. The encoded protein is CASSVGRNGYTF.

The chain recombines TRBV6-2 or TRBV6-3 with TRBJ2-7; D is unclear. V was shortened by 0 bases and J by 0 bases, with 6 bases between the two germline ends. Per germline, CDR1 MNHEY and CDR2 SVGEGT. This CDR3 is built from 14 residues. CDR3 nucleotides: TGTGCCAGCAGTTACTCGCCGAGCTCCTACGAGCAGTACTTC. This translates into CASSYSPSSYEQYF.

As concerns this clonotype: A read error may produce the germline difference seen at one junction end. V usage is TRBV7-8 and J usage is TRBJ2-2; D remains ambiguous. The CDR3 is 16 residues long. Germline CDR1 and CDR2: SGHVS and FQNEAQ. The CDR3 reads CASGLVMGLYTGELFF. CDR3 sequence (DNA): TGTGCCAGCGGCTTAGTCATGGGCCTCTACACCGGGGAGCTGTTTTTT.

This clonotype has ten or more counts. The rearrangement uses TRBV20-1 and TRBJ2-3; 9 positions match TRBD2. The germline gives CDR1 DFQATT, CDR2 SNEGSKA (reference sequence). This CDR3 region has 14 residues. V shed 2 bases, J shed 1 base, and the junction held 1 base outside the gene matches. This CDR3 reads CSARIAGGTDTQYF. The CDR3 region has the DNA TGCAGTGCTAGAATAGCGGGAGGCACAGATACGCAGTATTTT.

In its sample, this clonotype was seen a few times. The gene calls are TRBV19 and TRBJ2-2, with TRBD1 as a possible D gene (5 bases). From germline, CDR1 is LNHDA and CDR2 SQIVND (reference sequence). Trimming pared 6 bases from V and 2 bases from J, leaving 10 bases between. This CDR3 region has 14 residues. The CDR3 DNA is TGTGCCAGTAGACCGACAGTTAACACCGGGGAGCTGTTTTTT. Translating gives CASRPTVNTGELFF.